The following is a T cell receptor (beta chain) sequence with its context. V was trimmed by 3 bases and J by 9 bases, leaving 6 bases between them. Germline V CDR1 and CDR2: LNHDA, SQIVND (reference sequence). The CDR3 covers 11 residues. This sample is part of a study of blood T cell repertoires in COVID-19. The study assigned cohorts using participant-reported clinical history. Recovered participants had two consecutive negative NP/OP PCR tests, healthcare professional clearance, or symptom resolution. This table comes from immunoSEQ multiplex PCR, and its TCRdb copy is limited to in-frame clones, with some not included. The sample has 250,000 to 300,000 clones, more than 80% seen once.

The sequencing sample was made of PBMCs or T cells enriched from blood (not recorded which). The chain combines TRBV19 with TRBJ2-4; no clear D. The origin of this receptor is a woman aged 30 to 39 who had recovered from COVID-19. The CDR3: CASSIRGIQYF. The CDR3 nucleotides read TGTGCCAGTAGTATTAGAGGCATTCAGTACTTC.